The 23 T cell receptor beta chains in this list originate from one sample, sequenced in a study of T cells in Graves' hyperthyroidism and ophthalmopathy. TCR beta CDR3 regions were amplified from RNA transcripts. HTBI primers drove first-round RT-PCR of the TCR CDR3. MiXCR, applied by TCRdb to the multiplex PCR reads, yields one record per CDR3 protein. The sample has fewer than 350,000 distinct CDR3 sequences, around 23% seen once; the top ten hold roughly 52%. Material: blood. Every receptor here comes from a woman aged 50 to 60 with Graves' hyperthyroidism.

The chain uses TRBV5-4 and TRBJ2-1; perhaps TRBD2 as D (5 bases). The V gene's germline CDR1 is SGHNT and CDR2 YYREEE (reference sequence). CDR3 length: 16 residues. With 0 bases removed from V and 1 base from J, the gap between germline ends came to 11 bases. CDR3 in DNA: TGTGCCAGCAGCTTGGGCGGGCTCAAATCCTACAATGAGCAGTTCTTC. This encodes CASSLGGLKSYNEQFF.

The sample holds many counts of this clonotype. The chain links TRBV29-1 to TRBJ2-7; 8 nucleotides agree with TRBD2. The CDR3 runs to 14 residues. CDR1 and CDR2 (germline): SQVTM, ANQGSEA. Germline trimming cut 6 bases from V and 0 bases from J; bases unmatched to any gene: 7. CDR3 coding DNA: TGCAGCGTCACTCTAGCGGGCCTCTCCTACGAGCAGTACTTC. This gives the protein CSVTLAGLSYEQYF.

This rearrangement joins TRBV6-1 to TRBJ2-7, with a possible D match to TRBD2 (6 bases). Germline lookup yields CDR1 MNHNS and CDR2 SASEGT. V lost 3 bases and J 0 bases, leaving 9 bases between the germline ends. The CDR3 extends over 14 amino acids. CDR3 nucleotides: TGTGCCAGCAGTGAGAGCGGGTCCTCCTACGAGCAGTACTTC. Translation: CASSESGSSYEQYF.

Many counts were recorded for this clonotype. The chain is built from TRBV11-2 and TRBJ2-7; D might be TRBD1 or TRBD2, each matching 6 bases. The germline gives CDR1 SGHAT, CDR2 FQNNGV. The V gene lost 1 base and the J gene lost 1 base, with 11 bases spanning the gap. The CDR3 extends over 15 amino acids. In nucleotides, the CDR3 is TGTGCCAGCAGCTTAGTTGGGGGGACATCCTACGAGCAGTACTTC. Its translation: CASSLVGGTSYEQYF.

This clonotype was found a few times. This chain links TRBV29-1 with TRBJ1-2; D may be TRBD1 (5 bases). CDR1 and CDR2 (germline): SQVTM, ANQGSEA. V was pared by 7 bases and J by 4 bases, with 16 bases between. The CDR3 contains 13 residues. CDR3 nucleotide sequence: TGCAGCGCTAATCAGGGATACGGCTATGGCTACACCTTC. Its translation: CSANQGYGYGYTF. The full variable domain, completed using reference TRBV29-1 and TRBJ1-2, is SAVISQKPSRDICQRGTSLTIQCQVDSQVTMMFWYRQQPGQSLTLIATANQGSEATYESGFVIDKFPISRPNLTFSTLTVSNMSPEDSSIYLCSANQGYGYGYTFGSGTRLTVV.

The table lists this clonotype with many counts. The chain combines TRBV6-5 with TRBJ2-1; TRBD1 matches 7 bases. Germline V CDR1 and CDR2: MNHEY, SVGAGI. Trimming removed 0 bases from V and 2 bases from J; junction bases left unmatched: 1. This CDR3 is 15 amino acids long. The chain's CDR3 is CASSYSGTAYNEQFF. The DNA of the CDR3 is TGTGCCAGCAGTTACTCTGGGACAGCCTACAATGAGCAGTTCTTC.

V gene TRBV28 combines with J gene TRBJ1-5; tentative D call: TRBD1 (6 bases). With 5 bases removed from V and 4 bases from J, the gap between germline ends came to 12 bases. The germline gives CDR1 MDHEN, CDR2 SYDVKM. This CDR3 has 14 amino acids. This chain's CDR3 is CASSAGTLNQPQHF. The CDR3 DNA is TGTGCCAGCAGTGCAGGGACACTAAATCAGCCCCAGCATTTT.

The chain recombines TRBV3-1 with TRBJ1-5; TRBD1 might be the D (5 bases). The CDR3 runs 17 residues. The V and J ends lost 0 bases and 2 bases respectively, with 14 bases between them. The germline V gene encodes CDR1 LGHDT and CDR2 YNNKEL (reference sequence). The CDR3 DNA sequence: TGTGCCAGCAGCCAAGATGTATTGAGCAGGGGCAATCAGCCCCAGCATTTT. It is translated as CASSQDVLSRGNQPQHF.

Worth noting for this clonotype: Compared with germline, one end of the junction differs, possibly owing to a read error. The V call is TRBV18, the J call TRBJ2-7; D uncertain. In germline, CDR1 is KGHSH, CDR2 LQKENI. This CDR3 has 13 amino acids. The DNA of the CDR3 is TGTGCCGGCTCACCACCGACGGTGTACGAGCAGTACTTC. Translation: CAGSPPTVYEQYF.

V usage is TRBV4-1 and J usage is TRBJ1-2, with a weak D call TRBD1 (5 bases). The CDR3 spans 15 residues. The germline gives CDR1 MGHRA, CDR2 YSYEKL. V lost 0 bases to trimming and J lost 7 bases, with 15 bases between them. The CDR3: CASSQEWPGGGGYTF. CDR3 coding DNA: TGCGCCAGCAGCCAAGAGTGGCCTGGGGGTGGTGGCTACACCTTC.

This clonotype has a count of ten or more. CDR3 sequence (DNA): TGTGCCAGCAGCTTAGCCGCGCGATACTCAGGGGGCATAAACACCGGGGAGCTGTTTTTT. This translates into CASSLAARYSGGINTGELFF. The chain is built from TRBV7-6 and TRBJ2-2; 8 bases are shared with TRBD1. CDR3 size: 20 residues. J lost 2 bases, V lost 0 bases, and 14 bases had no gene match. Per germline, CDR1 SGHVS and CDR2 FNYEAQ.

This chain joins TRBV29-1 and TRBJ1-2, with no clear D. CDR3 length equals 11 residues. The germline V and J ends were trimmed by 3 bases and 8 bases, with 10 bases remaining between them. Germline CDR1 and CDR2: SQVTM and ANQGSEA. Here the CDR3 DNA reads TGCAGCGTTGACAGGACCCCCGGCTACACCTTC. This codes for CSVDRTPGYTF.

The CDR3 nucleotides read TGCGCCAGCAGCTTATGGGGACGGAAAGATCCGAACACCGGGGAGCTGTTTTTT. It specifies CASSLWGRKDPNTGELFF. J is TRBJ2-2 and V is TRBV5-1; D tentatively fits TRBD1 or TRBD2 (5 bases each). Trimming took off 2 bases at V and 0 bases at J, with 17 bases between the two ends. This CDR3 is built from 18 residues. Germline V gene data show CDR1 as SGHRS and CDR2 as YFSETQ.

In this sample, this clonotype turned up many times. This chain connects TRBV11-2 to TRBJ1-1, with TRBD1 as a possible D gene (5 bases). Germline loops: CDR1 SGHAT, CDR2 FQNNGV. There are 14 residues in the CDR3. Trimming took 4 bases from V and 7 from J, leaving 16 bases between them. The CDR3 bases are TGTGCCAGCAGCTCCCATGGGGGAGCAGATGAAGCTTTCTTT. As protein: CASSSHGGADEAFF.

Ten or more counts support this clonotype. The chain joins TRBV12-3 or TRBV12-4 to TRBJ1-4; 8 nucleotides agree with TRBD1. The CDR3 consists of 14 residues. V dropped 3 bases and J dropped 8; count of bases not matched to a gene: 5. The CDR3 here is CASSFRGQTEKLFF. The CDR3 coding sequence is TGTGCCAGCAGTTTCAGGGGGCAAACGGAAAAACTGTTTTTT.

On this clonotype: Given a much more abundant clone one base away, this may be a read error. The CDR3 reads CSVEGSRVETQYF. The CDR3 region has the DNA TGCAGCGTTGAAGGGAGTCGAGTTGAGACCCAGTACTTC. The rearrangement joins TRBV29-1 to TRBJ2-5, with D unclear. The germline CDR1 and CDR2 sequences are SQVTM and ANQGSEA. The CDR3 spans 13 residues. Trimming took 1 base from V and 5 from J, leaving 11 bases between them.

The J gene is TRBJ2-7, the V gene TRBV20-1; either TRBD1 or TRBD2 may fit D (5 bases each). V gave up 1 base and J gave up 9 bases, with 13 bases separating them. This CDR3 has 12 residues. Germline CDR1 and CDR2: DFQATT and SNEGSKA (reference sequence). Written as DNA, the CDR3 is TGCAGTGCTAGAGTCGGGGAAACAGGGCAGTACTTC. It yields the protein CSARVGETGQYF.

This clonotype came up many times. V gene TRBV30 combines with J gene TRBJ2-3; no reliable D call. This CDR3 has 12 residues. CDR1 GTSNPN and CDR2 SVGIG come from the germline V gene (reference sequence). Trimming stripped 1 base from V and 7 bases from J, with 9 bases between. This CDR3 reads CAWSATSNTQYF. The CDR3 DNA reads TGTGCCTGGAGTGCCACATCGAATACGCAGTATTTT.

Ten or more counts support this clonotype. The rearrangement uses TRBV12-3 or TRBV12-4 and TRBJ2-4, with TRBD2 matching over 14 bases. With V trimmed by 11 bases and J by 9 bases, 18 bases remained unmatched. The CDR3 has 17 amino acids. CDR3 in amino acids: CASSLGRGLAGGGIQYF. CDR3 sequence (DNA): TGTGCCTCCTCACTAGGGAGAGGACTAGCGGGAGGTGGCATTCAGTACTTC.

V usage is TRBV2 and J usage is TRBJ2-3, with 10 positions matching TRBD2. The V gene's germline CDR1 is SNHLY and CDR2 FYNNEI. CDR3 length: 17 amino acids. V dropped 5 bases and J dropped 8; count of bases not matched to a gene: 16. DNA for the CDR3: TGTGCCAGCAGTCTATCTAGCGGGAGTGGTAGGTTGGGTACGCAGTATTTT. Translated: CASSLSSGSGRLGTQYF.

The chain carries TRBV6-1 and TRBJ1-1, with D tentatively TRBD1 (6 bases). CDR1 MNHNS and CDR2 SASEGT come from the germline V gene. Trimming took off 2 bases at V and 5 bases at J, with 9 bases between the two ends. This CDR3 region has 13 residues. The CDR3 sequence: CASSEWGPTEAFF. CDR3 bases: TGTGCCAGCAGTGAATGGGGGCCTACTGAAGCTTTCTTT.

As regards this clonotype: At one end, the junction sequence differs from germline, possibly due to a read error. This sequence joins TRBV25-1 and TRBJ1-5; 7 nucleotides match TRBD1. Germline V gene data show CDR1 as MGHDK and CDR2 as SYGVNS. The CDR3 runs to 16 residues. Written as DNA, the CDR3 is TGTACCAGCAGTGAGGACAGGACTGGAAGCAATCAGCCCCAGCATTTT. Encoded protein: CTSSEDRTGSNQPQHF. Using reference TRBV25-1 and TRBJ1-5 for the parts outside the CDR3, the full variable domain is EADIYQTPRYLVIGTGKKITLECSQTMGHDKMYWYQQDPGMELHLIHYSYGVNSTEKGDLSSESTVSRIRTEHFPLTLESARPSHTSQYLCTSSEDRTGSNQPQHFGDGTRLSIL.

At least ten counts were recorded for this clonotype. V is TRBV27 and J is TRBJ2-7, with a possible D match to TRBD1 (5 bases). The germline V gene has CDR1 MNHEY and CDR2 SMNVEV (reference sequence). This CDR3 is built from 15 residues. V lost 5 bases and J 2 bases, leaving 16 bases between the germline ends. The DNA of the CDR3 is TGTGCCAGCAGTCTTATTGGGCAGGGAACCTACGAGCAGTACTTC. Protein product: CASSLIGQGTYEQYF.